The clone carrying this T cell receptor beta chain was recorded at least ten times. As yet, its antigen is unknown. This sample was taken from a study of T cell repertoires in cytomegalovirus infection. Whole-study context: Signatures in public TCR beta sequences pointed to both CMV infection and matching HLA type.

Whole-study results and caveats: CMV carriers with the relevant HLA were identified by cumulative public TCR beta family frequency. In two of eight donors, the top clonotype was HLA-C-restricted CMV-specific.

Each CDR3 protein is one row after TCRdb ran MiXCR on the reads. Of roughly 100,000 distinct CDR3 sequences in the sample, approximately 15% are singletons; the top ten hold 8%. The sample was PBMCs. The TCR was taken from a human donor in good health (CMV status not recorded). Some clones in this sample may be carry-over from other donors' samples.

CDR3 nucleotide sequence: TGTGCCAGCCGCGGGGTGGAGGATTCGTTCTTC. Residues: CASRGVEDSFF. This chain connects TRBV7-2 to TRBJ2-1, with D possibly being TRBD2 (6 bases). The CDR3 sequence is 11 residues long. V lost 8 bases to trimming and J lost 15 bases, with 17 bases between them. Germline assignment: CDR1 SGHTA and CDR2 FQGNSA.